These T cell receptor beta chains were read from a single sample in a study of blood T cell repertoires in COVID-19. This table comes from immunoSEQ multiplex PCR, and its TCRdb copy is limited to in-frame clones, with some not included. This repertoire shows over 200,000 clones, roughly 90% found once; its top ten account for less than 7.5%. Sequenced material: peripheral blood. These receptors all stem from a man in his 60s who had recovered from COVID-19. The CDR3 runs from the conserved cysteine through the conserved F or W. The order of the fields is V gene, D gene, clone size, J gene, CDR3 DNA, CDR3 protein. A D gene is named only where the DNA matches it firmly. Some rows mark clone size as missing; the rest say once, few, many or name a class of expanded clone.

TRBV18	TRBD1	NA	TRBJ1-4	TGTGCCAGCTCACCTTTGACAGGGGGTGAAAAACTGTTTTTT	CASSPLTGGEKLFF
TRBV19	TRBD1	NA	TRBJ1-5	TGTGCCAGTAGTATCCGGGGACAGGGGAATCAGCCCCAGCATTTT	CASSIRGQGNQPQHF
TRBV6-2/TRBV6-3	NA	once	TRBJ2-1	TGTGCCAGCAGTTACCTGGGGGCCTCCTACAATGAGCAGTTCTTC	CASSYLGASYNEQFF
TRBV7-2	NA	NA	TRBJ2-5	TGTGCCAGCAGCGTCGAGCGGCGGGAGACCCAGTACTTC	CASSVERRETQYF
TRBV6-5	NA	NA	TRBJ1-1	TGTGCCAGCAGTTACAGGGGTATAGGGGACACTGAAGCTTTCTTT	CASSYRGIGDTEAFF
TRBV3-1/TRBV3-2	TRBD1	NA	TRBJ2-7	TGTGCCAGCAGCCAAGGCCGGACAGGGCGAGAGCAGTACTTC	CASSQGRTGREQYF
TRBV27	TRBD2	NA	TRBJ2-7	TGTGCCACCAGGACTAGCGGAAGAGGCGAGCAGTACTTC	CATRTSGRGEQYF
TRBV10-3	TRBD1	NA	TRBJ2-3	TGTGCCATCAGTGATGGGACAGGGACGGCAGATACGCAGTATTTT	CAISDGTGTADTQYF
TRBV15	TRBD2	NA	TRBJ2-3	TGTGCCACCAGCAGAAGCCCCATAGCGGGAAGGTCAGATACGCAGTATTTT	CATSRSPIAGRSDTQYF
TRBV24-1	TRBD1	many	TRBJ2-2	TGTGCCACCAGTGATCTAGACAGGGGGAAGAACACCGGGGAGCTGTTTTTT	CATSDLDRGKNTGELFF
TRBV10-3	TRBD2	NA	TRBJ2-1	TGTGCCATCTCTAGCGGGGAGGTTAGAAATGAGCAGTTCTTC	CAISSGEVRNEQFF